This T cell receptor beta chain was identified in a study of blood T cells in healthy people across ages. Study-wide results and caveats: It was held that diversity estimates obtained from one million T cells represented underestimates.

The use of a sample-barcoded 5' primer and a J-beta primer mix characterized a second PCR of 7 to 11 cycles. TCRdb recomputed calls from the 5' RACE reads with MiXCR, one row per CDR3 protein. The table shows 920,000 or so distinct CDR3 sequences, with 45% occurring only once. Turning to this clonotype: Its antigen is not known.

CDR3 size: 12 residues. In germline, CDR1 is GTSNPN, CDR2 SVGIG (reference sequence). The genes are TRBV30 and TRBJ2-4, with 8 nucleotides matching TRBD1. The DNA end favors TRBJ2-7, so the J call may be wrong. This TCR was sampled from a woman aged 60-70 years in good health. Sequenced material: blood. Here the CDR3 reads CAWSRGQHEQYF. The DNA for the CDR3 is TGTGCCTGGAGCAGGGGGCAGCACGAGCAGTACTTC.